The source of this T cell receptor beta chain is a study of blood T cell repertoires in COVID-19. Study information: There were acute and convalescent COVID-19 samples, and they came from the United States, Italy and Spain. In each case, the material was cDNA or gDNA derived from T cells, B-cell-depleted T cells, or PBMCs.

Trimming at V came to 5 bases and at J to 6 bases, leaving 19 bases not matched to a gene. Germline lookup yields CDR1 LNHDA and CDR2 SQIVND (reference sequence). The CDR3 consists of 20 residues. Authors' methods: The authors estimated nucleated cell counts from reference gene primer amplification. Using immunoSEQ multiplex PCR, the repertoire was profiled, and TCRdb retains in-frame clones only, with some absent. That table is the source of V, J and clone size, and D and trimming were worked out from the DNA. The top ten clones hold over 2% of a sample with 200,000 to 300,000 clones, over 75% of them seen once.

This TCR came from a woman between 45 and 65 years old with acute or convalescent COVID-19. Input material: peripheral blood. The chain carries TRBV19 and TRBJ2-5; 15 bases match TRBD2. The CDR3 is CASSPIVSPGLAGGLKTQYF. CDR3 bases: TGTGCCAGTAGTCCGATAGTGTCCCCGGGACTAGCGGGAGGATTGAAGACCCAGTACTTC.